The following is a T cell receptor beta chain sequence with its context. This receptor's antigen is unknown. Base quality data are lacking; no much larger clone is found one base away. The germline V gene supplies CDR1 SGHRS and CDR2 YFSETQ. V was cut back by 4 bases and J by 2 bases, leaving a gap of 14 bases between them. Measured from the cysteine to the phenylalanine, the CDR3 is 15 residues long. Only CDR3 DNA is held: 45 bases, read in frame from base 1. The High Capacity cDNA Reverse Transcription Kit was used to reverse transcribe all of the isolated RNA, meaning that expressed TCRB transcripts were what got sequenced. Deep immunoSEQ sequencing was applied to naive, central memory and regulatory T cell samples, giving an average of roughly 3.3 million total reads per sample. After sorted cells were lysed in RLT buffer, RNA was extracted with DNase-treated RNeasy Micro or Mini kits, with the choice depending on cell number. Each cell subset was processed separately to prevent cross-contamination, with patient and healthy donor samples processed together. The immunoSEQ multiplex PCR was used to amplify TCRB sequences from cDNA, yielding 87-bp fragments that span the CDR3 region. The amplicons were sequenced using the Illumina HiSeq platform. The authors' pipeline ran thus. Synthetic template baselines were used to correct PCR bias computationally, reads within Hamming distance 2 were collapsed, and singletons that could not be merged were discarded. Reads were aligned against IMGT to assign V, D and J genes, CDR3 length and insertions or deletions at six rearrangement sites. Within each subset, clonotype counts were normalized to sorted cell number, after which true diversity and Gini coefficients were computed with the tcR R package. Repertoire sharing was quantified using the overlap coefficient calculated on TCRB nucleotide sequences. As a proxy for the pre-selection repertoire, out-of-frame TCRB sequences from naive cells were analyzed. TCRdb took over this immuneACCESS table, retaining in-frame rearrangements with V and J assigned. Such tables are incomplete; in checked studies, under half of the missing clones stem from an unresolved V gene, and the remainder is unexplained. D and trimming come from the DNA, and the V and J calls and clone size come from that table. The sample records 250,000 or so clones, about 14% of which are singletons. The ten largest clones add up to approximately 0.018% of the sample.

This entry is derived from a study of beta chain features in type 1 diabetes (dated 2018 in TCRdb). Notes on the research overall: Mean age, gender distribution, total cell number and subset yield did not differ between patients and healthy donors. Whereas all 30 or so donors provided naive and central memory subsets, regulatory and stem cell-like memory subsets were isolated from just 8 patients and roughly eight healthy donors. The study compared TCRB repertoires of sorted circulating CD4+ T cell subsets between recently diagnosed type 1 diabetes patients and matched healthy donors. Across all samples, around 99 million sorted cells were examined, and cell number per subset correlated strongly with RNA yield. The investigation overall reported the following: Shorter templates might have been favored by PCR, but patient and control samples were amplified and corrected together, so both groups would have been affected equally by any skew. Naive, central memory and regulatory TCRB repertoires appeared to be more alike among patients than among healthy donors. Patients with type 1 diabetes made fewer insertions and deleted more nucleotides at VDJ recombination sites, implying thymic rearrangement abnormalities. Because cDNA was sequenced instead of genomic DNA, activated cells with high expression could be over-represented, although the groups did not differ in activation or CD3 levels. Type 1 diabetes patients showed a moderate but significant shortening of TCRB CDR3 length in all four CD4+ subsets. HLA sub-analyses involved small numbers of individuals, so any influence of HLA type on TCRB rearrangement remained unresolved.

From each donor, a single peripheral blood sample of about 100 mL on average was drawn into heparinised tubes. Naive, central memory, regulatory and stem cell-like memory CD4+ T cells were sorted on a BD FACSAria II using a panel including CD45RO, CCR7, CD25, CD127, CD95 and CD27. All sorted populations exceeded 95% purity. Right away, PBMCs were isolated by Lymphoprep density gradient centrifugation and were stained directly, with no culture step. So that batch effects would be minimized, each experiment stained and sorted samples in pairs, pairing one healthy donor with one patient. This chain joins TRBV5-1 to TRBJ2-3; the D region possibly corresponds to TRBD1 (6 bases align). The source is a man between 25 and 39 years old with type 1 diabetes. Sequenced sample: naive CD4+ T cells from blood. According to the study, the label for this sample's cell subset or site signals: true naive CD4+ T cells. The bases are TGCGCCAGCAGCCCGAATGGGGGCAACACAGATACGCAGTATTTT. This encodes CASSPNGGNTDTQYF.